This TCR beta chain emerged from a study of cytomegalovirus exposure and HLA in healthy donors. Germline CDR1 reads LGHNA; CDR2 reads YSLEER. This CDR3 has 16 residues. Losses at the gene ends were 1 base for V and 7 bases for J; bases not matched to a gene: 12. Each donor's status was that of a healthy bone marrow donor. Primers: 60 Vbeta forward and 13 Jbeta reverse. Generated by immunoSEQ multiplex PCR, the TCRdb table keeps only in-frame clones and is missing some. This table holds around 170,000 clones, 77% found once. As to this clone: The antigen remains undetermined.

Overall study findings and caveats: It was reportedly the case that the classifier diagnosed cytomegalovirus status with high specificity and sensitivity. Some highly shared sequence variants likely arose as a pipeline artifact. As was reported, the HLA-A and HLA-B alleles of most subjects were accurately predicted from TCR beta sequences.

This clonotype was obtained from a man younger than 35 in good health and CMV-seronegative. The sequencing sample was made of PBMCs. This chain links TRBV4-3 with TRBJ1-1; 7 bases align to TRBD1. CDR3 bases: TGCGCCAGCAGCCAAGTTCGAGGGACAGTGAGAAGTGAAGCTTTCTTT. Translated: CASSQVRGTVRSEAFF.